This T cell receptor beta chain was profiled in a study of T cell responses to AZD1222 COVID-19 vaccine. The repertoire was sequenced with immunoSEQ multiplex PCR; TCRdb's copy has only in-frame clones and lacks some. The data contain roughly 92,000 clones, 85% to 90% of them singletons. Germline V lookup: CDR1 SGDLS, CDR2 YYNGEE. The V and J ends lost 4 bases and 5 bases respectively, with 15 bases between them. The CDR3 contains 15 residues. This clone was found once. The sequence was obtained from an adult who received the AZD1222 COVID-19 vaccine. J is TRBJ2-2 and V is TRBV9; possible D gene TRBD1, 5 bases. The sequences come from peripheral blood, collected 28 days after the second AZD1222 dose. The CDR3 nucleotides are TGTGCCAGCAGCAGTGGCAGGGTATTAACCGGGGAGCTGTTTTTT. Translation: CASSSGRVLTGELFF.